One T cell receptor beta chain is described in this entry. Its antigen is not identified. The data are from a study of T cell responses to AZD1222 COVID-19 vaccine. Study-level results: Among those given AZD1222, only five or six were seropositive at baseline.

Germline V CDR1 and CDR2: LGHNT, FRNRAP. This CDR3 has 15 residues. V was clipped by 6 bases and J by 6 bases; unmatched bases: 9. Libraries were prepared by immunoSEQ multiplex PCR; TCRdb keeps only in-frame clonotypes and omits some of them. The sample has about 150,000 clones; around nine tenths are singletons. The receptor was derived from an adult in good health. The material sequenced was peripheral blood, taken on day 0 of AZD1222 vaccination. V is TRBV12-5 and J is TRBJ2-1, with 9 bases fitting TRBD1. The CDR3 loop is CASGPGQGFGNEQFF. CDR3 DNA: TGTGCTAGTGGCCCGGGACAGGGTTTCGGCAATGAGCAGTTCTTC.